Detailed here is one T cell receptor (beta chain). This record belongs to a study of blood T cell repertoires in COVID-19. Assay used: immunoSEQ multiplex PCR; TCRdb lists only in-frame clones, some missing. The top ten clones hold 1% of a sample with a few hundred thousand clones, 80% to 90% of them seen once. J was trimmed by 2 bases and V by 0 bases; bases with no gene match: 6. This CDR3 comprises 16 residues. CDR1 is LGHDT, CDR2 YNNKEL, per germline (reference sequence). The chain couples TRBV3-1 (or the pseudogene TRBV3-2) to TRBJ2-5; 7 bases fit TRBD2. The sequence came from a man aged 50 to 59 with active or convalescent COVID-19. Sequenced: peripheral blood. This CDR3 reads CASSQDRPAGQETQYF. CDR3 sequence (DNA): TGTGCCAGCAGCCAAGATAGGCCAGCGGGACAAGAGACCCAGTACTTC.